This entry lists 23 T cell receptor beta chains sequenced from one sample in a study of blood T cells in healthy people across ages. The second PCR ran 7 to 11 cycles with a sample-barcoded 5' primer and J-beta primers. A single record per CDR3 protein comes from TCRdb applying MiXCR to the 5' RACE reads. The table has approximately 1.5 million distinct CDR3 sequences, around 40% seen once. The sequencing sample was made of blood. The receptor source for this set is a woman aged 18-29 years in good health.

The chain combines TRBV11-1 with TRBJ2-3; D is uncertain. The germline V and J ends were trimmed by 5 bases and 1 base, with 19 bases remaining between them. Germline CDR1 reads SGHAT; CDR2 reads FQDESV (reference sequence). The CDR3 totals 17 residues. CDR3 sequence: CASSPPLIPTRTDTQYF. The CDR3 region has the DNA TGTGCCAGCAGCCCACCTCTAATCCCCACCCGCACAGATACGCAGTATTTT. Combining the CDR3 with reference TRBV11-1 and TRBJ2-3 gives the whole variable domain EAEVAQSPRYKITEKSQAVAFWCDPISGHATLYWYRQILGQGPELLVQFQDESVVDDSQLPKDRFSAERLKGVDSTLKIQPAELGDSAMYLCASSPPLIPTRTDTQYFGPGTRLTVL.

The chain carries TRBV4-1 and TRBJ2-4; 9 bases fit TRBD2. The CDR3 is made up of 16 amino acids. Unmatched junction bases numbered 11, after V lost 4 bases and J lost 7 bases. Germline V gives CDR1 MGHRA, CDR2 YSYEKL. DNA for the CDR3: TGCGCCAGCAGCCTTGACGGGACTAGCTGGGGGAACATTCAGTACTTC. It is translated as CASSLDGTSWGNIQYF.

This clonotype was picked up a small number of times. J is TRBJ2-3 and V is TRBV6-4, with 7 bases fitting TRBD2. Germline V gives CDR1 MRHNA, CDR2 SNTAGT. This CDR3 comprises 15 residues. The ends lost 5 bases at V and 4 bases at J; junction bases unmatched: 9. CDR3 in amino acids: CASSPNGGSSDTQYF. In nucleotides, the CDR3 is TGTGCCAGCAGTCCCAACGGGGGGTCGTCAGATACGCAGTATTTT.

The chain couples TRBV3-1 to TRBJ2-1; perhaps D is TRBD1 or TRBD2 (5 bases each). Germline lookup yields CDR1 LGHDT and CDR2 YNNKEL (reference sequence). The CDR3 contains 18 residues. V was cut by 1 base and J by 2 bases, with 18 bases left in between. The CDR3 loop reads CASSQAVIRDGAYNEQFF. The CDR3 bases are TGTGCCAGCAGCCAAGCCGTGATCCGGGACGGCGCCTACAATGAGCAGTTCTTC.

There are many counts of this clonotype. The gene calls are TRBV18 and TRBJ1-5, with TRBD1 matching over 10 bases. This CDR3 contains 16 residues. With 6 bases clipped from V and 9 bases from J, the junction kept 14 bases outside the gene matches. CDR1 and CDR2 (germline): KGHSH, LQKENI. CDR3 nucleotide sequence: TGTGCCAGCTCCCCTTCACCGGGACAGGGGATTCCGCCCCAGCATTTT. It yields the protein CASSPSPGQGIPPQHF.

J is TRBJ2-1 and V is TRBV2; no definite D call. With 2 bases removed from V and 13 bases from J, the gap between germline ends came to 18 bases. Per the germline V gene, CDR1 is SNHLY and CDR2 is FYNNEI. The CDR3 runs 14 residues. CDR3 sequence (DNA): TGTGCCAGCAGTGAACGGGTCTTTGAAGAGACCCAGTTCTTC. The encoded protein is CASSERVFEETQFF.

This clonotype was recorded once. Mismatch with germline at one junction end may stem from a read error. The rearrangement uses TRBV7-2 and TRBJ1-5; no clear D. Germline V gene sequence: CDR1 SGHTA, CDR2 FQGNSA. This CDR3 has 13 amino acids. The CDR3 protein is CASGLALDQPQHF. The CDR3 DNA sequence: TGTGCCAGCGGCTTAGCGCTTGATCAGCCCCAGCATTTT.

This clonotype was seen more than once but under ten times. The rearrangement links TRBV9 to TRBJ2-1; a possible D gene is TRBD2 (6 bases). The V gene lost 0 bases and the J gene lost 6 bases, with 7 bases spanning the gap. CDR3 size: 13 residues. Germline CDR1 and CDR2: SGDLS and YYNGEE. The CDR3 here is CASSVGLVNEQFF. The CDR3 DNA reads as TGTGCCAGCAGCGTAGGACTAGTCAATGAGCAGTTCTTC. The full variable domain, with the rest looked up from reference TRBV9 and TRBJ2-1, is DSGVTQTPKHLITATGQRVTLRCSPRSGDLSVYWYQQSLDQGLQFLIQYYNGEERAKGNILERFSAQQFPDLHSELNLSSLELGDSALYFCASSVGLVNEQFFGPGTRLTVL.

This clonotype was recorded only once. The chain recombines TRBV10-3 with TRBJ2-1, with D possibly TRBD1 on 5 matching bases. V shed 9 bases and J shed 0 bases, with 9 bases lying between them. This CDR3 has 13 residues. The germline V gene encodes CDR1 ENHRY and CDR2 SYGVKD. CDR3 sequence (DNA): TGTGCCATAGGGGAACCCTCCTACAATGAGCAGTTCTTC. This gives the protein CAIGEPSYNEQFF.

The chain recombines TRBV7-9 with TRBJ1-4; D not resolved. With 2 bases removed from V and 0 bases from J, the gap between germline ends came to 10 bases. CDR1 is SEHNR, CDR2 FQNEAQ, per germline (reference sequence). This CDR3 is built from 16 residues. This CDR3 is CASSLSIISTNEKLFF. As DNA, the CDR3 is TGTGCCAGCAGCTTATCCATCATCTCAACTAATGAAAAACTGTTTTTT. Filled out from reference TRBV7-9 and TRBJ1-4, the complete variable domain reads DTGVSQNPRHKITKRGQNVTFRCDPISEHNRLYWYRQTLGQGPEFLTYFQNEAQLEKSRLLSDRFSAERPKGSFSTLEIQRTEQGDSAMYLCASSLSIISTNEKLFFGSGTQLSVL.

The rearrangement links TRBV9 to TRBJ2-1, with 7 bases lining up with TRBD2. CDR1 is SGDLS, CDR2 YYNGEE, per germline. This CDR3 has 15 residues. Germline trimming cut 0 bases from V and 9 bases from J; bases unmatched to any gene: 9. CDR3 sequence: CASSVATGLGTEQFF. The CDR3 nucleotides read TGTGCCAGCAGCGTAGCTACAGGACTAGGGACTGAGCAGTTCTTC.

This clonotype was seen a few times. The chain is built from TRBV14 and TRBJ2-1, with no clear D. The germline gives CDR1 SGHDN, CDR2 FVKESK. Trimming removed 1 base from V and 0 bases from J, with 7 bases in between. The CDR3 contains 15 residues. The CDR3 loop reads CASSQVRNSYNEQFF. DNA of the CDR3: TGTGCCAGCAGCCAAGTGAGAAACTCCTACAATGAGCAGTTCTTC.

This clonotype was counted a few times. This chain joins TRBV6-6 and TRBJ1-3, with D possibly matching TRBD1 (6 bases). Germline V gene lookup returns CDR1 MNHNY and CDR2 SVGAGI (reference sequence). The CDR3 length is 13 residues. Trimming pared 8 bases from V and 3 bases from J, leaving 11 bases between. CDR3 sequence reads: CASGRGFGNTIYF. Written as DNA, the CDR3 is TGTGCCAGCGGGAGGGGGTTTGGAAACACCATATATTTT.

DNA of the CDR3: TGTGCCAGCAGTTGGGCAGGGACAGACTTCCAAGAGACCCAGTACTTC. Translation: CASSWAGTDFQETQYF. V is TRBV28 and J is TRBJ2-5; 7 nucleotides line up with TRBD1. This CDR3 has 16 residues. V lost 4 bases, J lost 1 base, and 9 bases stayed unmatched. From germline, CDR1 is MDHEN and CDR2 SYDVKM.

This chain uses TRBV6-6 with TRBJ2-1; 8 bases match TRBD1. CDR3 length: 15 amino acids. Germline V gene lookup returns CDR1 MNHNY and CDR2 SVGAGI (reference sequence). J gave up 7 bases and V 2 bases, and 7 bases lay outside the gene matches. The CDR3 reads CASSYGTGSLNEQFF. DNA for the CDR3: TGTGCCAGCAGTTACGGGACAGGTTCTTTAAATGAGCAGTTCTTC.

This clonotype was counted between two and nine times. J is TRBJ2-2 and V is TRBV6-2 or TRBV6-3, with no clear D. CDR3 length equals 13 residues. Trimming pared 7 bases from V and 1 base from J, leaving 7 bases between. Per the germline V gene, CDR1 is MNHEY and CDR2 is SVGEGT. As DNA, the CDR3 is TGTGCCAGCAATAGTCAGAACACCGGGGAGCTGTTTTTT. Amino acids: CASNSQNTGELFF.

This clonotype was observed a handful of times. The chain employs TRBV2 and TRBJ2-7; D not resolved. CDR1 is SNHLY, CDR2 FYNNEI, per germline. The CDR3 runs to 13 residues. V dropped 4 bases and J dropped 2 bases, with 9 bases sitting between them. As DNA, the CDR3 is TGTGCCAGCAGTGTGTCACAGACCTACGAGCAGTACTTC. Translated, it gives CASSVSQTYEQYF. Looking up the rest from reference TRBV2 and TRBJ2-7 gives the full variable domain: EPEVTQTPSHQVTQMGQEVILRCVPISNHLYFYWYRQILGQKVEFLVSFYNNEISEKSEIFDDQFSVERPDGSNFTLKIRSTKLEDSAMYFCASSVSQTYEQYFGPGTRLTVT.

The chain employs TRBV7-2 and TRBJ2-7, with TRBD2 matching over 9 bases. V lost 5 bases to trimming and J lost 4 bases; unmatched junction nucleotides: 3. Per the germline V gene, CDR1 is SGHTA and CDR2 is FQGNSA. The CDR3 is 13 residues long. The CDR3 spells CASSALAGYEQYF. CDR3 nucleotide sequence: TGTGCCAGCAGCGCTCTAGCGGGGTACGAGCAGTACTTC.

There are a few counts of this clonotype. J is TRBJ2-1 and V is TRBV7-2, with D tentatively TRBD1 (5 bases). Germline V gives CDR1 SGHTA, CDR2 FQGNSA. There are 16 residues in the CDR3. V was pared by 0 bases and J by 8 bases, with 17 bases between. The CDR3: CASSLAVSPPRDEQFF. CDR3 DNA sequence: TGTGCCAGCAGCTTAGCAGTTAGCCCCCCCAGGGATGAGCAGTTCTTC.

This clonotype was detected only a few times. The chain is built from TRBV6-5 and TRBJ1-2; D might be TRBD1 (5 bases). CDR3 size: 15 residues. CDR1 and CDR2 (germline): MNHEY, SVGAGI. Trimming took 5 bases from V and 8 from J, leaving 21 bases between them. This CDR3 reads CASSPPRAGRHGYTF. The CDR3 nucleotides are TGTGCCAGCAGTCCCCCCCGTGCAGGGCGTCACGGCTACACCTTC.

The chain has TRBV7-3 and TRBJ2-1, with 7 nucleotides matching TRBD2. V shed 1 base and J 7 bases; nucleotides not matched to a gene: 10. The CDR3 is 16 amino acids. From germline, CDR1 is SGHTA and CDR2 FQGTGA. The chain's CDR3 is CASSLIKSREANEQFF. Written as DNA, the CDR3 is TGTGCCAGCAGCTTAATAAAGAGTCGGGAGGCGAATGAGCAGTTCTTC.

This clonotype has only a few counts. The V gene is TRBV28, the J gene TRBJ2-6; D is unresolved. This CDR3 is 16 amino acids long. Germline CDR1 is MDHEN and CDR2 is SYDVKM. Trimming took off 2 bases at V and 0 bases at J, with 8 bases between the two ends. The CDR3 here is CASSLMTLSGANVLTF. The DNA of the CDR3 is TGTGCCAGCAGTTTAATGACCCTCTCTGGGGCCAACGTCCTGACTTTC.

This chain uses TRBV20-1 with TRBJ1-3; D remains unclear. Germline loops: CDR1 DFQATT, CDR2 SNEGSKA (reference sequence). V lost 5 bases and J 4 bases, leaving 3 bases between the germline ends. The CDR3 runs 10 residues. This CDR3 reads CSAPGNTIYF. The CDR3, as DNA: TGCAGTGCTCCCGGAAACACCATATATTTT.